This T cell receptor (beta chain) was documented in a study of CXCR3-negative and CXCR3-positive naive CD8 T cells. Notes on the study in general: Memory, not naive, CXCR3-negative and CXCR3-positive cells differed in TRBV-TRBJ usage. Similarly elevated diversity marked both naive subsets, with memory CD8+ cells showing far lower diversity. TRB CDR3 hydrophobicity was greater in CXCR3-positive naive cells than in CXCR3-negative naive cells.

As to this clonotype: Its cognate antigen is unknown.

Naive CD8+ T cells displayed a CD45RO-CCR7+CD27+CD95- phenotype. CDR3 length: 15 residues. The V gene's germline CDR1 is SEHNR and CDR2 FQNEAQ (reference sequence). The study made its TRB cDNA libraries by 5' RACE, adding UMI labels. Following a re-call of the 5' RACE reads, TCRdb has one entry per CDR3 protein and lacks DNA. The sample data list 45,000 to 75,000 distinct CDR3 sequences. V is TRBV7-9 and J is TRBJ2-7; with no DNA, the TCRdb D assignment of TRBD1 cannot be verified. The receptor comes from a human donor in good health. Some clones in this sample may be carry-over from other donors' samples. The specimen was naive CXCR3- CD8+ T cells from blood. Subset indicated: CD45RO-CCR7+CD27+CD95- naive CD8+ T cells lacking CXCR3 (TNR3-). The CDR3 sequence: CASSPGTGPSYEQYF. The whole variable domain, remainder taken from reference TRBV7-9 and TRBJ2-7, is DTGVSQNPRHKITKRGQNVTFRCDPISEHNRLYWYRQTLGQGPEFLTYFQNEAQLEKSRLLSDRFSAERPKGSFSTLEIQRTEQGDSAMYLCASSPGTGPSYEQYFGPGTRLTVT.